This T cell receptor beta chain was sequenced during a study of monozygotic twins with inflammatory bowel disease. TCR libraries each used around 3,300 ng of total RNA. The UMIs carried a 6-nucleotide sample barcode, and they were added by template switching. Reanalyzing the 5' RACE reads, TCRdb keeps one entry per CDR3 protein, without DNA. The sample holds 420,000 or so distinct CDR3 sequences. Germline CDR1 SGHAT, CDR2 FQNNGV. The CDR3 is made up of 18 amino acids. Source material: blood. This sequence was found in a human donor with ulcerative colitis or Crohn's disease, or a healthy co-twin of an affected twin (not recorded which). V gene TRBV11-2 combines with J gene TRBJ2-7; TCRdb gives TRBD2 as the D gene, but with no DNA this cannot be confirmed. This chain's CDR3 is CASSLEISGGTFSYEQYF. The full variable domain, rest sourced from reference TRBV11-2 and TRBJ2-7, is EAGVAQSPRYKIIEKRQSVAFWCNPISGHATLYWYQQILGQGPKLLIQFQNNGVVDDSQLPKDRFSAERLKGVDSTLKIQPAKLEDSAVYLCASSLEISGGTFSYEQYFGPGTRLTVT.